This T cell receptor (beta chain) was recovered during a study of blood T cell repertoires in COVID-19. Using immunoSEQ multiplex PCR, the repertoire was profiled, and TCRdb retains in-frame clones only, with some absent. The sample has fewer than 300,000 clones, 80% to 90% seen once. Trimming took off 6 bases at V and 0 bases at J, with 9 bases between the two ends. Per the germline V gene, CDR1 is SGHNT and CDR2 is YYREEE (reference sequence). CDR3 size: 13 residues. This sequence joins TRBV5-4 and TRBJ2-5; D ambiguous. The sample comprised peripheral blood. The receptor comes from a man between 50 and 59 years old with COVID-19, enrolled during active disease. CDR3 sequence (DNA): TGTGCCAGCAATCGAGAAAACCAAGAGACCCAGTACTTC. Translated: CASNRENQETQYF.